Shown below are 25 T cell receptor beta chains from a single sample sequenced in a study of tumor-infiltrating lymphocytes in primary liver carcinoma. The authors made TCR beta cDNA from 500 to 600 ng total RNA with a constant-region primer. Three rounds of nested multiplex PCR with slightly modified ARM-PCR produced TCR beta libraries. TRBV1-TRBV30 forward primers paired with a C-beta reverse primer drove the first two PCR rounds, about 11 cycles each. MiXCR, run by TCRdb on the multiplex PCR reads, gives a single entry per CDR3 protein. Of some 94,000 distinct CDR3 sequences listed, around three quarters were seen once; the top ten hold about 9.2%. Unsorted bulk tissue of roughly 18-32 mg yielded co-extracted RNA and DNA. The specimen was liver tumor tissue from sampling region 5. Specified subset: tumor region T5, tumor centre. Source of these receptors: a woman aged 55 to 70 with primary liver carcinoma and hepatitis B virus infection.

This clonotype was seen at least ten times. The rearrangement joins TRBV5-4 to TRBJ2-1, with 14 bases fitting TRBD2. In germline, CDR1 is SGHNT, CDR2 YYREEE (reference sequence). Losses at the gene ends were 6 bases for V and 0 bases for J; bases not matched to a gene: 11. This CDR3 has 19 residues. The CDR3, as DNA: TGTGCCAGCACGCGACCGGGACTAGCGGGAGTGGGCTCCTACAATGAGCAGTTCTTC. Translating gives CASTRPGLAGVGSYNEQFF.

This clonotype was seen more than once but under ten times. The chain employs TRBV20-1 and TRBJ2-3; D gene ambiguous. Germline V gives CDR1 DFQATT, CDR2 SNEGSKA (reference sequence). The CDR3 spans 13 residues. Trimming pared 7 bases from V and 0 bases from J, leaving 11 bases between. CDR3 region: CSVSRLSTDTQYF. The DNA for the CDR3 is TGCAGTGTTTCACGCCTCAGCACAGATACGCAGTATTTT.

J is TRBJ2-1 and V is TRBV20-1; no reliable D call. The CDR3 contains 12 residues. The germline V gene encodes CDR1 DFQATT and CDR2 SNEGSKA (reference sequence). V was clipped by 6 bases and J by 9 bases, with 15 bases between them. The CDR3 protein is CSAPSARPEQFF. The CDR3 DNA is TGCAGTGCCCCGAGTGCCAGACCTGAGCAGTTCTTC.

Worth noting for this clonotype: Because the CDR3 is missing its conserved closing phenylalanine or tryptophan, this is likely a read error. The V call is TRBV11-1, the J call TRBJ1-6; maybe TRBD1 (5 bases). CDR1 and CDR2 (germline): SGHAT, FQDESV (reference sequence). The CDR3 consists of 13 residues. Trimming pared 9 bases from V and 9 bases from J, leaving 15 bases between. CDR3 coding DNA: TGTGCCAGGAGCCGGACACTGGTTTCACCCCTCCACTAT. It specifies CARSRTLVSPLHY.

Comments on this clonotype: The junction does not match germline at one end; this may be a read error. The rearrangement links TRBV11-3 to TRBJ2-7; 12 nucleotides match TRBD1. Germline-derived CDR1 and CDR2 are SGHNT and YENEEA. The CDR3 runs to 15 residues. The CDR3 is CTSNLGTGGNYEQYF. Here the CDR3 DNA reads TGTACCAGCAACCTCGGGACAGGGGGCAACTACGAGCAGTACTTC.

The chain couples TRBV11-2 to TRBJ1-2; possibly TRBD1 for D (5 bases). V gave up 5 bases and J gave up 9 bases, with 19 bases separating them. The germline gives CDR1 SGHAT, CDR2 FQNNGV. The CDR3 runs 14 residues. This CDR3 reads CASSTQRGDRCYTF. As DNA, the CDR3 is TGTGCCAGCAGCACTCAAAGGGGAGATAGGTGCTACACCTTC. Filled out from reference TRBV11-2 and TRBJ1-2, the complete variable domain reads EAGVAQSPRYKIIEKRQSVAFWCNPISGHATLYWYQQILGQGPKLLIQFQNNGVVDDSQLPKDRFSAERLKGVDSTLKIQPAKLEDSAVYLCASSTQRGDRCYTFGSGTRLTVV.

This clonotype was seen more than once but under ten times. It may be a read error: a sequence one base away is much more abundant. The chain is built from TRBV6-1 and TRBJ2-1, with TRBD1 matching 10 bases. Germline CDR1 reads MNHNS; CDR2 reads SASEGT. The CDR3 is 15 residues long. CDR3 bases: TGTGTCAGCAGTGTGAGGGACAGGGGTGGCAATGAGCAGTTCTTC. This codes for CVSSVRDRGGNEQFF.

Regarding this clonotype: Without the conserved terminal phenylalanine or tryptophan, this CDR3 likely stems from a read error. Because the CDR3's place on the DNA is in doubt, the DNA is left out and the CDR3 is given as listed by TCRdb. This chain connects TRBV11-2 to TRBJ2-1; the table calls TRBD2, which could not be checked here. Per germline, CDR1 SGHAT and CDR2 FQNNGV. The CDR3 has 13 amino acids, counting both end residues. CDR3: CASSWTSGGELFL.

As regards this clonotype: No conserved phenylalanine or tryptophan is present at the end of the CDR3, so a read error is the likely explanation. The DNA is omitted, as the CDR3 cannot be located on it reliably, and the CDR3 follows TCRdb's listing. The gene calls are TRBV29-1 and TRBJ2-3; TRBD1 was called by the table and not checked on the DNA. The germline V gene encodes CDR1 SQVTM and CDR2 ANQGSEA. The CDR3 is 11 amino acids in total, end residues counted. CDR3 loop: CSVADRGRVYT.

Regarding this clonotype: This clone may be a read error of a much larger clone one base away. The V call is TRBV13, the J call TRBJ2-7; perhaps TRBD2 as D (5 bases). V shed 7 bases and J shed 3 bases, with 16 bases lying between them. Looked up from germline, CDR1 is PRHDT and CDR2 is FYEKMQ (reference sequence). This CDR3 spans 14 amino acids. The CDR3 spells CASMRHGLRYEQYF. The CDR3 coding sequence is TGTGCCAGCATGAGGCATGGACTTCGCTACGAGCAGTACTTC.

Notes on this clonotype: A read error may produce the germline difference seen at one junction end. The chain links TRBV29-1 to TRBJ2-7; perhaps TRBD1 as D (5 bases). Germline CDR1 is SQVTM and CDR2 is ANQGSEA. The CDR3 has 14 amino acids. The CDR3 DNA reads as TGCAGCGTTGAAGTAGGGCAGGGCCCGGGTCAGCAATACTTC. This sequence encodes CSVEVGQGPGQQYF.

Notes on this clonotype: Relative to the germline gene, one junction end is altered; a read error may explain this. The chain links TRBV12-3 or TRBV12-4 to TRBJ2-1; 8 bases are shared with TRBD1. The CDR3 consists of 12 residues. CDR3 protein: CASSQGATEQFF. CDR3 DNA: TGTGCCAGCAGTCAGGGGGCAACTGAGCAATTCTTC.

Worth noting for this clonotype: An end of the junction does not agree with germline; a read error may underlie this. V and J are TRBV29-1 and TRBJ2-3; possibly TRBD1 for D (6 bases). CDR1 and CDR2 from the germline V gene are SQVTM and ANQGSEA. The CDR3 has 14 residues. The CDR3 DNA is TGCAGCGCGGGGTTCGGACAGTGTACAGATACGCATTATTTT. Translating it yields CSAGFGQCTDTHYF.

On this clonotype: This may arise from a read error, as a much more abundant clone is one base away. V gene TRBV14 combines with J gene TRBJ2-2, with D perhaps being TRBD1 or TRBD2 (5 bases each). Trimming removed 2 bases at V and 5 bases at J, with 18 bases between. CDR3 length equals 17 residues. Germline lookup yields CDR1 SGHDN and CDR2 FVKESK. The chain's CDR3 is CASSQYGAGRGTGELFF. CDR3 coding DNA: TGTGCCAGCAGCCAATATGGGGCGGGCCGAGGTACCGGGGAGCTGTTTTTT.

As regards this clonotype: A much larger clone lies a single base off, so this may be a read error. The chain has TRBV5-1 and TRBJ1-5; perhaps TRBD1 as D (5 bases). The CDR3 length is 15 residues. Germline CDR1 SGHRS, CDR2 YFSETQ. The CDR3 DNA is TGCGCCAGCAGCCAGCGGCCCGGGGGTCGACAGCCCCAGCAGTTT. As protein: CASSQRPGGRQPQQF.

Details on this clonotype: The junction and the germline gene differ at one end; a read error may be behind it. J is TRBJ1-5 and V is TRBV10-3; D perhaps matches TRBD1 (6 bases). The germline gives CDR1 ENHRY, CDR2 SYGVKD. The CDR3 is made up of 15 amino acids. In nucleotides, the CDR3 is TGTGCCATCAGTGGGTCTTTACAGGGCGGTCAGCCCCAACATTTT. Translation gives CAISGSLQGGQPQHF.

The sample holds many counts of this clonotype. The CDR3 region is CASRISGTGIGTDTQYF. The CDR3 DNA is TGTGCCAGCAGGATATCCGGGACAGGGATCGGAACAGATACGCAGTATTTT. The chain employs TRBV12-3 or TRBV12-4 and TRBJ2-3; 9 nucleotides line up with TRBD1. This CDR3 spans 17 amino acids. V dropped 6 bases and J dropped 3; count of bases not matched to a gene: 13.

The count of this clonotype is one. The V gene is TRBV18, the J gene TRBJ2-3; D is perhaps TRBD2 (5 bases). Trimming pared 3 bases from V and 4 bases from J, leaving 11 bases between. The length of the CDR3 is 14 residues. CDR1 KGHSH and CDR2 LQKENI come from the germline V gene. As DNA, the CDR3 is TGTGCCAGCTCACCTCCCGGACTCGCAGATACGCAGTATTTT. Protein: CASSPPGLADTQYF.

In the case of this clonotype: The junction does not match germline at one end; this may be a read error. The CDR3 region is CTSSLYMAQLF. The DNA for the CDR3 is TGTACCAGCAGCTTATATATGGCTCAGCTCTTC. The chain is built from TRBV11-2 and TRBJ2-1; D gene ambiguous. This CDR3 has 11 residues. Germline loops: CDR1 SGHAT, CDR2 FQNNGV.

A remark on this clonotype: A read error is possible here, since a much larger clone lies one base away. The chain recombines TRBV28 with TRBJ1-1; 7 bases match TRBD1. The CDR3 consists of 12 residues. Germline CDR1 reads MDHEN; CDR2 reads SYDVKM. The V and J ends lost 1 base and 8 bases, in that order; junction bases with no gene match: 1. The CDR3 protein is CASSLSTGEAFF. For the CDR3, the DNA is TGTGCCAGCAGTTTATCGACAGGGGAAGCTTTCTTT.

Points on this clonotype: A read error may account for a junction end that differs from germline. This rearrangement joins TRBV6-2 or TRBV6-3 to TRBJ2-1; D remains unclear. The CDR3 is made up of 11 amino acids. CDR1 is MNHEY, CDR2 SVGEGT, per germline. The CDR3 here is CACSYDNGQFF. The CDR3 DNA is TGTGCCTGCAGTTACGACAATGGGCAGTTCTTC.

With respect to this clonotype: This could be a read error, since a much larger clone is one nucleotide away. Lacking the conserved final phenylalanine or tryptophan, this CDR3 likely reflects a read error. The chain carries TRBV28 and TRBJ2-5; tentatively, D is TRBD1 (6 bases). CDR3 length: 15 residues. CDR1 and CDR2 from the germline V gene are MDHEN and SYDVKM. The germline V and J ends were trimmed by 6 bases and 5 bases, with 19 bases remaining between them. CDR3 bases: TGTGCCAGCAGGGTTATTGGGGGCGGTCGGGAGACCCAGTACTTA. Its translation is CASRVIGGGRETQYL.

CDR3 sequence reads: CSVAPTSDCYEQYF. The CDR3 DNA reads as TGCAGCGTCGCTCCGACTAGCGACTGCTACGAGCAGTACTTC. The chain links TRBV29-1 to TRBJ2-7; TRBD2 matches at 8 bases. CDR1 and CDR2 from the germline V gene are SQVTM and ANQGSEA. The CDR3 runs to 14 residues. Losses at the gene ends were 6 bases for V and 3 bases for J; bases not matched to a gene: 10.

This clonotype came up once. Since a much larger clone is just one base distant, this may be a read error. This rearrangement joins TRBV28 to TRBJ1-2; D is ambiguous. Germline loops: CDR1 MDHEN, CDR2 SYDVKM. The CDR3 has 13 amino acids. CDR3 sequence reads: CTSRYTQSYGYTF. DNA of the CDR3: TGTACCAGCAGATATACACAGAGCTATGGCTACACCTTC.

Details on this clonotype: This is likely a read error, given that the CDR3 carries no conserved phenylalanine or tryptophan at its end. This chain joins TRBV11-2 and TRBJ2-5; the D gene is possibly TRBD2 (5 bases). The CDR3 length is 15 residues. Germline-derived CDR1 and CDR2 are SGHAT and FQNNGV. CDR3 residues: CASSLRPAEQVTQYS. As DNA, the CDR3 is TGTGCCAGCAGCTTAAGGCCAGCGGAACAAGTGACCCAGTACTCC.